This passage covers 6 T cell receptor beta chains from one sample sequenced in a study of cytomegalovirus exposure and HLA in healthy donors. PCR amplification relied on 60 Vbeta primers (plus 13 Jbeta primers). Sequencing used immunoSEQ multiplex PCR; TCRdb keeps in-frame clones, though not all of them. The data hold around 100,000 clones, with 78% observed a single time. Sequencing was done on a sample of PBMCs. These receptor sequences come from a woman in her thirties or forties in good health and CMV-seropositive.

The chain combines TRBV18 with TRBJ2-7; perhaps TRBD1 as D (5 bases). The length of the CDR3 is 13 residues. Germline V gene data show CDR1 as KGHSH and CDR2 as LQKENI. Trimming pared 3 bases from V and 4 bases from J, leaving 10 bases between. In DNA form, the CDR3 reads TGTGCCAGCTCACCCCAGGGAAATTACGAGCAGTACTTC. This gives the protein CASSPQGNYEQYF.

This chain connects TRBV29-1 to TRBJ1-1, with TRBD1 as a possible D gene (6 bases). V lost 1 base to trimming and J lost 5 bases, with 14 bases between them. This CDR3 region has 14 residues. The germline CDR1 and CDR2 sequences are SQVTM and ANQGSEA. The CDR3 nucleotides are TGCAGCGTTGAAGTGGGGGCAGGACGGACTGAAGCTTTCTTT. Its translation is CSVEVGAGRTEAFF.

The chain carries TRBV7-9 and TRBJ2-7; 10 bases align to TRBD1. Germline V lookup: CDR1 SEHNR, CDR2 FQNEAQ (reference sequence). The J segment lost 3 bases and the V segment lost 5 bases, leaving 7 bases of the junction unmatched. The CDR3 is 15 residues long. The CDR3: CASSISGTGVYEQYF. In DNA form, the CDR3 reads TGTGCCAGCAGCATCTCGGGGACAGGGGTCTACGAGCAGTACTTC.

The V and J genes are TRBV5-4 and TRBJ1-2, with TRBD1 as a possible D gene (6 bases). This CDR3 contains 14 residues. The germline V gene has CDR1 SGHNT and CDR2 YYREEE (reference sequence). Trimming stripped 1 base from V and 10 bases from J, with 17 bases between. CDR3 amino acids: CASSLPTGQRDYTF. CDR3 DNA: TGTGCCAGCAGCTTGCCCACGGGACAAAGGGACTACACCTTC.

CDR3 sequence (DNA): TGTGCCAGCAGCCAAGTACAAGGACAGGGTGGTGGAGAGACCCAGTACTTC. Translation gives CASSQVQGQGGGETQYF. The V gene is TRBV4-2, the J gene TRBJ2-5, with 8 bases aligning to TRBD1. Germline CDR1 is LGHNA and CDR2 is YNFKEQ. Unmatched junction bases numbered 11, after V lost 1 base and J lost 4 bases. The CDR3 has 17 amino acids.

The chain couples TRBV29-1 to TRBJ2-7; tentative D call: TRBD2 (5 bases). V lost 3 bases and J lost 3, with 18 bases in between. CDR1 is SQVTM, CDR2 ANQGSEA, per germline. The CDR3 sequence is 15 residues long. CDR3 in DNA: TGCAGCGTTGAGTTAGCGTCCAAGGGAAACTACGAGCAGTACTTC. Encoded protein: CSVELASKGNYEQYF.